Below, 22 T cell receptor beta chains from the same sample are listed, as sequenced in a study of T-cell memory formation after mild COVID-19. TCRdb re-analysed the 5' RACE reads in MiXCR, keeping a single row per CDR3 protein. The sample lists 50,000 or so distinct CDR3 sequences; around 30% were seen once. Sequences were obtained from PBMCs or a T cell subset sorted from them (not recorded which). The receptors stem from a man younger than 35 who had mild COVID-19 (a few samples of this study predate the infection). Cell type and time point are not known.

This chain uses TRBV7-9 with TRBJ1-1; 7 nucleotides line up with TRBD1. CDR1 and CDR2 from the germline V gene are SEHNR and FQNEAQ (reference sequence). The CDR3 consists of 15 residues. V gave up 5 bases and J gave up 2 bases; unmatched junction bases: 8. The CDR3 loop reads CASSGDSAFNTEAFF. CDR3 coding DNA: TGTGCCAGCAGCGGGGACAGCGCCTTTAACACTGAAGCTTTCTTT.

In its sample, this clonotype was seen a few times. V is TRBV4-1 and J is TRBJ2-7, with D uncertain. The V end was cut by 1 base, the J end by 4 bases, with 11 bases between. There are 14 residues in the CDR3. CDR1 MGHRA and CDR2 YSYEKL come from the germline V gene. CDR3 DNA sequence: TGCGCCAGCAGCCAAGGGTCTCTCGCATACGAGCAGTACTTC. Translating gives CASSQGSLAYEQYF.

The chain employs TRBV6-2 or TRBV6-3 and TRBJ2-1; D may be TRBD2 (6 bases). The ends were cut back, 10 bases at V and 4 bases at J, with 14 bases in the middle. The length of the CDR3 is 13 residues. CDR1 and CDR2 (germline): MNHEY, SVGEGT. In DNA form, the CDR3 reads TGTGCCACCCTTTTTAGCGGATACAATGAGCAGTTCTTC. Translation: CATLFSGYNEQFF.

This chain joins TRBV5-1 and TRBJ2-7, with D possibly being TRBD1 (5 bases). Trimming shortened V by 2 bases and J by 5 bases, and 14 bases separated the two germline ends. This CDR3 has 14 residues. The germline CDR1 and CDR2 sequences are SGHRS and YFSETQ. The CDR3: CASSFVGPRDEQYV. The CDR3 nucleotides read TGCGCCAGCAGCTTTGTCGGGCCCAGGGACGAGCAGTACGTC.

There are a few counts of this clonotype. The CDR3 sequence is CAGYQETQYF. The CDR3 nucleotides are TGCGCCGGATACCAAGAGACCCAGTACTTC. The chain employs TRBV10-1 and TRBJ2-5; no definite D call. Germline CDR1 and CDR2: WNHNN and SYGVQD (reference sequence). CDR3 length: 10 residues. The ends were cut back, 11 bases at V and 0 bases at J, with 4 bases in the middle.

This clonotype has just a few counts. V and J are TRBV9 and TRBJ2-3; the D gene could be TRBD1 or TRBD2 (5 bases each). Trimming took 0 bases from V and 2 from J, leaving 7 bases between them. The CDR3 is 14 amino acids. Germline V gives CDR1 SGDLS, CDR2 YYNGEE. In DNA, the CDR3 is TGTGCCAGCAGCGTAGGGGGGTCCACAGATACGCAGTATTTT. Translated, it gives CASSVGGSTDTQYF.

V is TRBV4-1 and J is TRBJ2-5; 8 nucleotides agree with TRBD1. This CDR3 has 15 amino acids. The V gene's germline CDR1 is MGHRA and CDR2 YSYEKL. The V and J ends lost 3 bases and 5 bases, in that order; junction bases with no gene match: 8. CDR3 nucleotide sequence: TGCGCCAGCAGCCAGCACACAGGGGGTGGGGAGACCCAGTACTTC. This translates into CASSQHTGGGETQYF.

CDR3 region: CASSTTVDYEQYF. The CDR3 DNA sequence: TGTGCCAGCAGCACGACTGTAGACTACGAGCAGTACTTC. This chain links TRBV7-9 with TRBJ2-7; no clear D. V lost 5 bases, J lost 3 bases, and 11 bases lay in between. The germline V gene encodes CDR1 SEHNR and CDR2 FQNEAQ (reference sequence). The CDR3 sequence is 13 residues long.

This clonotype was seen ten or more times. The chain combines TRBV9 with TRBJ2-3, with D unresolved. The germline V and J ends were trimmed by 4 bases and 3 bases, with 12 bases remaining between them. Per the germline V gene, CDR1 is SGDLS and CDR2 is YYNGEE. The CDR3 is 14 amino acids. The CDR3: CASSLDSPTDTQYF. The CDR3 coding sequence is TGTGCCAGCAGCCTAGACTCCCCAACAGATACGCAGTATTTT.

This clonotype was recorded many times. CDR3 sequence reads: CASSQDVFGGVTDTQYF. The CDR3 coding sequence is TGCGCCAGCAGCCAAGATGTGTTTGGAGGGGTGACGGATACGCAGTATTTT. This chain uses TRBV4-3 with TRBJ2-3, with D possibly TRBD2 on 6 matching bases. Germline loops: CDR1 LGHNA, CDR2 YSLEER. The CDR3 runs 17 residues. With 0 bases removed from V and 6 bases from J, the gap between germline ends came to 19 bases.

The rearrangement joins TRBV28 to TRBJ2-5, with D possibly TRBD2 on 6 matching bases. Trimming removed 5 bases at V and 3 bases at J, with 10 bases between. The CDR3 totals 13 residues. Germline CDR1 is MDHEN and CDR2 is SYDVKM. The CDR3, as DNA: TGTGCCAGCAGTGGGAGGCAAGAAGAGACCCAGTACTTC. Protein: CASSGRQEETQYF.

This sequence joins TRBV4-1 and TRBJ1-2; D is uncertain. The CDR3 totals 16 residues. Germline V gene sequence: CDR1 MGHRA, CDR2 YSYEKL. Trimming shortened V by 0 bases and J by 2 bases, and 13 bases separated the two germline ends. The CDR3, as DNA: TGCGCCAGCAGCCAAGAGGGGTTTAGGAGCAACTATGGCTACACCTTC. Its protein product is CASSQEGFRSNYGYTF.

As regards this clonotype: This may stem from a read error, because a much larger clone lies one nucleotide away. The rearrangement uses TRBV10-3 and TRBJ2-7, with 9 bases matching TRBD1. CDR3 length equals 12 residues. Germline V CDR1 and CDR2: ENHRY, SYGVKD. With V trimmed by 8 bases and J by 2 bases, 1 base remained unmatched. The CDR3 sequence is CAIGTGTYEQYF. CDR3 in DNA: TGTGCCATCGGGACAGGGACCTACGAGCAGTACTTC.

The genes are TRBV13 and TRBJ2-5; TRBD1 matches at 7 bases. After removal of 5 bases from V and 3 bases from J, the junction contained 6 bases not matched to a gene. CDR3 length: 14 residues. Germline loops: CDR1 PRHDT, CDR2 FYEKMQ (reference sequence). The CDR3 DNA reads as TGTGCCAGCAGCCCAGGGGACAGCGAAGAGACCCAGTACTTC. Its translation is CASSPGDSEETQYF.

CDR3 protein: CASSKGQGAEAFF. The DNA of the CDR3 is TGTGCCAGCTCGAAAGGACAGGGGGCTGAAGCTTTCTTT. The gene calls are TRBV12-3 or TRBV12-4 and TRBJ1-1, with TRBD1 matching over 10 bases. Unmatched junction bases numbered 6, after V lost 8 bases and J lost 6 bases. This CDR3 region has 13 residues.

This clonotype was seen a handful of times. This chain joins TRBV6-5 and TRBJ1-1, with D hard to call. The germline V gene has CDR1 MNHEY and CDR2 SVGAGI. The length of the CDR3 is 13 residues. The V end was cut by 6 bases, the J end by 1 base, with 9 bases between. The CDR3 sequence is CASRRVANTEAFF. CDR3 DNA: TGTGCCAGCAGAAGGGTCGCGAACACTGAAGCTTTCTTT.

J is TRBJ2-7 and V is TRBV12-3 or TRBV12-4; possible D gene TRBD1, 6 bases. Trimming took off 3 bases at V and 3 bases at J, with 12 bases between the two ends. The CDR3 length is 14 residues. The CDR3 region is CASSFRGIYYEQYF. Written as DNA, the CDR3 is TGTGCCAGCAGTTTCAGGGGTATCTACTACGAGCAGTACTTC.

This clonotype is medium-sized (0.01 to 0.1%) by share. The chain uses TRBV6-5 and TRBJ2-1; possibly TRBD2 for D (7 bases). This CDR3 contains 15 residues. Looked up from germline, CDR1 is MNHEY and CDR2 is SVGAGI. The V end was cut by 2 bases, the J end by 1 base, with 9 bases between. The DNA for the CDR3 is TGTGCCAGCAGTTACGGGAGGGGGTCCTACAATGAGCAGTTCTTC. Amino acids: CASSYGRGSYNEQFF.

The chain couples TRBV10-3 to TRBJ2-3; weak D call: TRBD1 (6 bases). CDR1 and CDR2 (germline): ENHRY, SYGVKD. The V end lost 3 bases, the J end lost 2 bases, and 15 bases lay between the germline ends. The CDR3 spans 16 residues. DNA of the CDR3: TGTGCCATCAGTGACGAGGGTAGGGGACACACAGATACGCAGTATTTT. It yields the protein CAISDEGRGHTDTQYF.

The CDR3 DNA reads as TGCGCCAGCAGCTTGGGAATGACAGGGGGGAACACTGAAGCTTTCTTT. Translated, it gives CASSLGMTGGNTEAFF. The chain employs TRBV5-1 and TRBJ1-1; TRBD1 aligns across 9 bases. This CDR3 has 16 residues. Trimming at V came to 0 bases and at J to 1 base, leaving 4 bases not matched to a gene. Germline V gene data show CDR1 as SGHRS and CDR2 as YFSETQ. Drawing the rest from reference TRBV5-1 and TRBJ1-1, the complete variable domain is KAGVTQTPRYLIKTRGQQVTLSCSPISGHRSVSWYQQTPGQGLQFLFEYFSETQRNKGNFPGRFSGRQFSNSRSEMNVSTLELGDSALYLCASSLGMTGGNTEAFFGQGTRLTVV.

The rearrangement uses TRBV11-2 and TRBJ2-5, with TRBD2 matching over 13 bases. This CDR3 has 17 residues. The J segment lost 3 bases and the V segment lost 0 bases, leaving 4 bases of the junction unmatched. The germline gives CDR1 SGHAT, CDR2 FQNNGV. CDR3 protein: CASSLDLLAGGKETQYF. The CDR3 bases are TGTGCCAGCAGCTTAGATCTACTAGCGGGGGGGAAAGAGACCCAGTACTTC.

This chain links TRBV4-1 with TRBJ2-5; D is uncertain. With 3 bases removed from V and 4 bases from J, the gap between germline ends came to 15 bases. Germline V lookup: CDR1 MGHRA, CDR2 YSYEKL. The CDR3 is 15 amino acids. The CDR3 spells CASSQEMLIRETQYF. The CDR3 DNA follows: TGCGCCAGCAGCCAGGAAATGCTGATTAGAGAGACCCAGTACTTC.